One sample yielded the 30 T cell receptor beta chains listed below, sequenced in a study of CD8 T cells in ankylosing spondylitis (TCRdb year 2017). Library construction relied on 5' RACE. TCRdb records Illumina HiSeq 2500 as the sequencer. TCRdb took the public reads, trimmed them with fastp at Q25, ran MiXCR for clone calling and kept in-frame beta chains. Each entry merges the rows of one CDR3 protein and shows their most common DNA and genes. This sample is represented by around 140,000 distinct CDR3 sequences; about an eighth of them were singletons. 3.5% to 5% of the sample lies in the top ten. Sequencing input: blood, either unsorted or a sorted T cell fraction (not recorded which). The receptors were gathered from a female donor with ankylosing spondylitis or in good health (not recorded which).

This sequence joins TRBV12-3 or TRBV12-4 and TRBJ1-3; no firm D call. This CDR3 is 18 amino acids long. V was pared by 6 bases and J by 3 bases, with 24 bases between. CDR3 sequence reads: CASSPHKSGYPGGNTIYF. Here the CDR3 DNA reads TGTGCCAGCAGCCCGCATAAATCTGGTTATCCGGGTGGAAACACCATATATTTT.

This clonotype was picked up many times. The chain employs TRBV5-1 and TRBJ1-3; D gene unclear. The V end lost 1 base, the J end lost 0 bases, and 8 bases lay between the germline ends. CDR1 SGHRS and CDR2 YFSETQ come from the germline V gene. The CDR3 is 15 amino acids. The CDR3 DNA is TGCGCCAGCAGCTTGCAAAGTGCCTCTGGAAACACCATATATTTT. This gives the protein CASSLQSASGNTIYF.

This clonotype has ten or more counts. The chain joins TRBV5-1 to TRBJ2-7; 7 bases map to TRBD1. Germline assignment: CDR1 SGHRS and CDR2 YFSETQ. The J segment lost 2 bases and the V segment lost 3 bases, leaving 5 bases of the junction unmatched. The CDR3 has 14 residues. The CDR3 nucleotides are TGCGCCAGCAGCTCGACAGGGAGAACCTACGAGCAGTACTTC. Translation gives CASSSTGRTYEQYF. Drawing the rest from reference TRBV5-1 and TRBJ2-7, the complete variable domain is KAGVTQTPRYLIKTRGQQVTLSCSPISGHRSVSWYQQTPGQGLQFLFEYFSETQRNKGNFPGRFSGRQFSNSRSEMNVSTLELGDSALYLCASSSTGRTYEQYFGPGTRLTVT.

The chain couples TRBV18 to TRBJ1-2; unclear D gene. V lost 3 bases, J lost 0 bases, and 11 bases lay in between. The germline V gene encodes CDR1 KGHSH and CDR2 LQKENI. The CDR3 runs 15 residues. The CDR3 is CASSPNGRANYGYTF. The DNA of the CDR3 is TGTGCCAGCTCACCCAATGGGAGAGCTAACTATGGCTACACCTTC.

The rearrangement uses TRBV19 and TRBJ2-5; no clear D. Germline values: CDR1 LNHDA, CDR2 SQIVND (reference sequence). The ends were cut back, 5 bases at V and 3 bases at J, with 10 bases in the middle. The CDR3 is 13 amino acids. CDR3 bases: TGTGCCAGTAGTGTTCAGAGAAAAGAGACCCAGTACTTC. Its translation: CASSVQRKETQYF. The full variable domain, rest sourced from reference TRBV19 and TRBJ2-5, is DGGITQSPKYLFRKEGQNVTLSCEQNLNHDAMYWYRQDPGQGLRLIYYSQIVNDFQKGDIAEGYSVSREKKESFPLTVTSAQKNPTAFYLCASSVQRKETQYFGPGTRLLVL.

The chain joins TRBV5-4 to TRBJ2-3; no definite D call. The germline V gene has CDR1 SGHNT and CDR2 YYREEE (reference sequence). The CDR3 is 14 residues long. V dropped 0 bases and J dropped 6 bases, with 11 bases sitting between them. CDR3 region: CASSLESQTDTQYF. CDR3 nucleotides: TGTGCCAGCAGCTTGGAGAGTCAAACGGATACGCAGTATTTT.

In this sample, this clonotype turned up many times. The chain has TRBV2 and TRBJ1-4; 7 bases are shared with TRBD1. CDR3 length equals 14 residues. Per germline, CDR1 SNHLY and CDR2 FYNNEI. The ends lost 6 bases at V and 8 bases at J; junction bases unmatched: 9. CDR3 protein: CASRRTGDLEKLFF. In DNA form, the CDR3 reads TGTGCCAGCAGACGTACAGGGGATCTCGAAAAACTGTTTTTT.

There are many counts of this clonotype. The chain joins TRBV21-1 to TRBJ2-1; no check of the table's D call, TRBD2, against the DNA was made. TRBV21-1 is a pseudogene segment. The CDR3 covers 17 residues. CDR3 sequence reads: CASIPGLAGASYNEQFF. DNA for the CDR3: TGTGCCAGCATTCCCGGACTAGCGGGCGCCTCCTACAATGAGCAGTTCTTC.

This clonotype appeared a few times. The CDR3 loop is CASSPSYTEQETQYF. The CDR3 DNA reads TGTGCCAGCTCACCATCCTACACTGAACAAGAGACCCAGTACTTC. V is TRBV18 and J is TRBJ2-5, with D unresolved. CDR1 KGHSH and CDR2 LQKENI come from the germline V gene. The CDR3 length is 15 residues. Trimming shortened V by 2 bases and J by 2 bases, and 12 bases separated the two germline ends.

This clonotype was picked up many times. This rearrangement joins TRBV20-1 to TRBJ1-5; D uncertain. The germline V gene has CDR1 DFQATT and CDR2 SNEGSKA (reference sequence). The V gene lost 3 bases and the J gene lost 3 bases, with 12 bases spanning the gap. This CDR3 comprises 14 residues. CDR3 region: CSASRQVYNQPQHF. CDR3 coding DNA: TGCAGTGCTAGCCGACAAGTTTACAATCAGCCCCAGCATTTT.

This clonotype has a count of ten or more. This chain connects TRBV7-8 to TRBJ1-2; D gene ambiguous. Germline values: CDR1 SGHVS, CDR2 FQNEAQ. V was clipped by 1 base and J by 8 bases, with 14 bases between them. The CDR3 loop spans 14 amino acids. The CDR3 loop is CASSLGESLGGYTF. The CDR3 DNA reads as TGTGCCAGCAGCTTAGGCGAATCTCTTGGGGGCTACACCTTC.

The DNA of the CDR3 is TGCAGCGTTGAAGTGGCTTTGGGTATGGGCAATGAGCAGTTCTTC. This sequence encodes CSVEVALGMGNEQFF. The V call is TRBV29-1, the J call TRBJ2-1; D gene unclear. V was pared by 1 base and J by 6 bases, with 16 bases between. In germline, CDR1 is SQVTM, CDR2 ANQGSEA. This CDR3 has 15 amino acids.

There are a few counts of this clonotype. The chain links TRBV2 to TRBJ2-7, with D perhaps matching TRBD1 (5 bases). The CDR3 is 11 residues long. CDR1 is SNHLY and CDR2 is FYNNEI in the germline V gene. Trimming left V 6 bases short and J 4 bases short, with 7 bases between. CDR3 region: CASSREYEQYF. The DNA for the CDR3 is TGTGCCAGCAGCAGGGAATACGAGCAGTACTTC.

This clonotype was recorded at least ten times. The chain is built from TRBV21-1 and TRBJ2-1; TRBD1 was called by the table and not checked on the DNA. TRBV21-1 is recorded as a pseudogene. CDR3 length: 17 amino acids. CDR3 region: CASSKALGGAEKPKQFF. CDR3 coding DNA: TGTGCCAGCAGCAAAGCGCTAGGGGGGGCCGAGAAGCCAAAGCAGTTCTTC.

This clonotype was picked up many times. This chain uses TRBV6-2 or TRBV6-3 with TRBJ2-2, with unresolved D. CDR1 is MNHEY, CDR2 SVGEGT, per germline. The CDR3 covers 12 residues. The V and J ends lost 7 bases and 5 bases respectively, with 8 bases between them. CDR3 residues: CASKVWTGELFF. Here the CDR3 DNA reads TGTGCCAGCAAAGTCTGGACCGGGGAGCTGTTTTTT.

The V and J genes are TRBV20-1 and TRBJ1-4; D is undetermined. This CDR3 is built from 11 residues. V was pared by 6 bases and J by 7 bases, with 9 bases between. Germline-derived CDR1 and CDR2 are DFQATT and SNEGSKA (reference sequence). DNA for the CDR3: TGCAGTGCCGCGCCAGGTGAAAAACTGTTTTTT. This gives the protein CSAAPGEKLFF.

There are many counts of this clonotype. The rearrangement joins TRBV20-1 to TRBJ2-7; D uncertain. Germline V gene lookup returns CDR1 DFQATT and CDR2 SNEGSKA (reference sequence). The CDR3 runs to 15 residues. V lost 3 bases and J 6 bases, leaving 21 bases between the germline ends. DNA for the CDR3: TGCAGTGCTAGGGTTCTGGTAGGGCTGGCATCCGAGCAGTACTTC. It codes for CSARVLVGLASEQYF.

J is TRBJ1-2 and V is TRBV28, with D unresolved. The CDR3 is made up of 13 amino acids. Germline V gene sequence: CDR1 MDHEN, CDR2 SYDVKM. Trimming took off 6 bases at V and 4 bases at J, with 12 bases between the two ends. In DNA form, the CDR3 reads TGTGCCAGCAGCAACACGTTGGGCTATGGCTACACCTTC. Protein sequence: CASSNTLGYGYTF.

Many counts were recorded for this clonotype. The J gene is TRBJ2-5, the V gene TRBV4-1; no firm D call. V was pared by 4 bases and J by 2 bases, with 11 bases between. CDR3 length: 14 amino acids. CDR1 MGHRA and CDR2 YSYEKL come from the germline V gene. In DNA form, the CDR3 reads TGCGCCAGCAGCCCGGACCCCCAACAAGAGACCCAGTACTTC. This sequence encodes CASSPDPQQETQYF.

This clonotype was counted ten times or more. The rearrangement joins TRBV5-1 to TRBJ1-1, with D uncertain. Between the trimmed V and J ends, which lost 4 bases and 4 bases, there was a span of 17 bases. The CDR3 loop spans 15 amino acids. Per the germline V gene, CDR1 is SGHRS and CDR2 is YFSETQ. Here the CDR3 reads CASSQPGFRATEAFF. The CDR3 nucleotides read TGCGCCAGCAGCCAGCCCGGGTTCCGGGCCACTGAAGCTTTCTTT.

The V call is TRBV10-3, the J call TRBJ1-1; the D is unclear. This CDR3 region has 13 residues. Germline values: CDR1 ENHRY, CDR2 SYGVKD. Trimming removed 6 bases from V and 1 base from J, with 9 bases in between. CDR3 nucleotides: TGTGCCATCAGGTCGTTAGGGAACACTGAAGCTTTCTTT. This translates into CAIRSLGNTEAFF.

This clonotype was counted many times. The V and J genes are TRBV29-1 and TRBJ2-7, with D perhaps matching TRBD1 (6 bases). CDR3 length: 15 residues. Trimming took 3 bases from V and 0 from J, leaving 15 bases between them. CDR1 and CDR2 from the germline V gene are SQVTM and ANQGSEA. CDR3 nucleotides: TGCAGCGTTGAGAGTCGGGACACTAGCTCCTACGAGCAGTACTTC. Encoded protein: CSVESRDTSSYEQYF.

This clonotype has a count of ten or more. The CDR3 DNA follows: TGTGCCAGCAGCCAAGAACACAGGCTGGGGGGCAATCAGCCCCAGCATTTT. Translated: CASSQEHRLGGNQPQHF. V gene TRBV14 combines with J gene TRBJ1-5; D possibly corresponds to TRBD1 (5 bases). CDR1 SGHDN and CDR2 FVKESK come from the germline V gene. There are 17 residues in the CDR3. V dropped 0 bases and J dropped 2 bases, with 14 bases sitting between them.

This clonotype was seen ten or more times. The rearrangement links TRBV29-1 to TRBJ2-1; D is uncertain. CDR3 length: 17 amino acids. Trimming took 4 bases from V and 2 from J, leaving 21 bases between them. CDR1 and CDR2 from the germline V gene are SQVTM and ANQGSEA. The CDR3 nucleotides read TGCAGCGTTGCCCTCGACCGTGGGATGGGCCCCTACAATGAGCAGTTCTTC. This sequence encodes CSVALDRGMGPYNEQFF.

For the CDR3, the DNA is TGCAGCGTTGGGGCAGGGGAAGGGAACGAGCAGTACTTC. Translated: CSVGAGEGNEQYF. The chain uses TRBV29-1 and TRBJ2-7; a weak D match, TRBD1 (6 bases). With 4 bases removed from V and 5 bases from J, the gap between germline ends came to 15 bases. Germline CDR1 is SQVTM and CDR2 is ANQGSEA. The CDR3 is 13 amino acids.

The gene calls are TRBV28 and TRBJ2-7; the D gene is possibly TRBD2 (6 bases). The CDR3 runs 14 residues. The germline V and J ends were trimmed by 6 bases and 3 bases, with 15 bases remaining between them. Germline V CDR1 and CDR2: MDHEN, SYDVKM. Written as DNA, the CDR3 is TGTGCCAGCAGCCCTGGCGGGGAAATCTACGAGCAGTACTTC. Translation gives CASSPGGEIYEQYF.

The chain has TRBV7-9 and TRBJ1-1; D ambiguous. V was shortened by 3 bases and J by 4 bases, with 9 bases between the two germline ends. The CDR3 consists of 13 residues. Germline assignment: CDR1 SEHNR and CDR2 FQNEAQ (reference sequence). DNA for the CDR3: TGTGCCAGCAGCTTCGGAGAGGGCACTGAAGCTTTCTTT. Translating gives CASSFGEGTEAFF.

This clonotype occurred many times. CDR3 bases: TGTGCCAGCAGTTTTGTACGGGCCTACGAGCAGTACTTC. Translating it yields CASSFVRAYEQYF. The J gene is TRBJ2-7, the V gene TRBV12-3 or TRBV12-4, with D uncertain. Trimming shortened V by 3 bases and J by 2 bases, and 8 bases separated the two germline ends. The CDR3 runs to 13 residues.

The chain uses TRBV20-1 and TRBJ1-5; 9 bases map to TRBD1. Germline V gives CDR1 DFQATT, CDR2 SNEGSKA (reference sequence). V was pared by 5 bases and J by 6 bases, with 11 bases of the junction left unmatched. This CDR3 is built from 15 residues. The CDR3 here is CSALRTGEAGQPQHF. The CDR3, as DNA: TGCAGTGCTCTACGGACAGGGGAAGCTGGTCAGCCCCAGCATTTT.

The rearrangement joins TRBV20-1 to TRBJ1-3; 9 bases map to TRBD1. In germline, CDR1 is DFQATT, CDR2 SNEGSKA (reference sequence). There are 17 residues in the CDR3. The V segment lost 2 bases and the J segment 0 bases; nucleotides outside the gene matches: 8. CDR3 coding DNA: TGCAGTGCTAGAATGGACAGGGGAGGTCTCTCTGGAAACACCATATATTTT. Encoded protein: CSARMDRGGLSGNTIYF.